The entry that follows covers one T cell receptor (beta chain) sequence. The sample comes from a study of T cells after posttransplantation cyclophosphamide. TCRdb keeps only in-frame clones here, not all; method: immunoSEQ multiplex PCR. The table lists roughly 6,800 clones, about 91% of them singletons. This CDR3 region has 16 residues. Germline lookup yields CDR1 SQVTM and CDR2 ANQGSEA. Between the trimmed V and J ends, which lost 4 bases and 0 bases, there was a span of 16 bases. The sample consisted of CD4+ T cells sorted from blood. V and J are TRBV29-1 and TRBJ1-3; possible D gene TRBD1, 6 bases. This clonotype was sampled from a woman aged 50 to 60 in good health and a related stem cell transplant donor. The DNA of the CDR3 is TGCAGCGTTGTGATGGGGGACACCGACTCTGGAAACACCATATATTTT. Translation gives CSVVMGDTDSGNTIYF.